This is a list of T cell receptor beta chains from one sample in a study of shared clonotypes between healthy human individuals. Method: immunoSEQ multiplex PCR; TCRdb's copy keeps in-frame clones and lacks some. This sample has over a million clones, with around 95% found just once. Material for sequencing was naive CD4+ T cells sorted from blood. These receptors were taken from a man aged 25-40 years in good health. Each CDR3 is given with its conserved first and last residue. D genes are given only for firm matches. A row's size may be missing; if present it is once, few, many or a size class.

v_call	d_call	clone_size	j_call	cdr3_nt	cdr3_aa
TRBV29-1	TRBD2	NA	TRBJ2-2	TGCAGCGTAGCCCGGGCTAGCGGGGGAGGATCGGTGGCCGGGGAGCTGTTTTTT	CSVARASGGGSVAGELFF
TRBV2	NA	NA	TRBJ2-5	TGTGCCAGCAAGCTTCAGGGTTGGGTGTCCCAAGAGACCCAGTACTTC	CASKLQGWVSQETQYF
TRBV5-6	NA	NA	TRBJ2-2	TGTGCCAGCAGCCCGACTAGACGGTTCACCGGGGAGCTGTTTTTT	CASSPTRRFTGELFF
TRBV14	NA	NA	TRBJ2-7	TGTGCCAGCAGCCAAGGTCGCGGACGAAGCTACGAGCAGTACTTC	CASSQGRGRSYEQYF
TRBV29-1	NA	NA	TRBJ1-5	TGCAGCGTTGCCCAAGGGAAAGATCAGCCCCAGCATTTT	CSVAQGKDQPQHF
TRBV28	NA	NA	TRBJ1-2	TGTGCCAGCAGCGGGAGGGGAGAGGGCTACACCTTC	CASSGRGEGYTF
TRBV28	NA	NA	TRBJ1-2	TGTGCCAGCAGTTCGCTCGACAGTTATGGCTACACCTTC	CASSSLDSYGYTF
TRBV29-1	TRBD1	NA	TRBJ1-1	TGCAGCGGGGACCAGGGGGGGAGCACTGAAGCTTTCTTT	CSGDQGGSTEAFF
TRBV5-1	NA	NA	TRBJ1-1	TGCGCCAGCAGCTTTACAAGGGGAGCTGAAGCTTTCTTT	CASSFTRGAEAFF
TRBV6-4	NA	NA	TRBJ1-4	TGTGCCAGCACCTCCCGGCCCGGGACTGGCGAAAAACTGTTTTTT	CASTSRPGTGEKLFF
TRBV5-1	NA	once	TRBJ2-7	TGCGCCAGCAGCAAGGACAGCTCCTACGAGCAGTACTTC	CASSKDSSYEQYF
TRBV28	NA	NA	TRBJ2-5	TGTGCCAGCAGTCATAACAGGGCGAGACAAGAGACCCAGTACTTC	CASSHNRARQETQYF
TRBV6-1	NA	NA	TRBJ1-1	TGTGCCAGCAGTGAACTGTCAGGGGTGGGCACTGAAGCTTTCTTT	CASSELSGVGTEAFF
TRBV7-6	NA	NA	TRBJ1-1	TGTGCCAGCAGCCAGACCGCAAGTGAAGCTTTCTTT	CASSQTASEAFF
TRBV5-6	NA	NA	TRBJ1-2	TGTGCCAGCAGCGTCACCATCGCCGGGGACAAAGGCTACACCTTC	CASSVTIAGDKGYTF
TRBV4-2	TRBD1	NA	TRBJ1-4	TGTGCCAGCAGCCAAATCGCGACAGGGGCTAATGAAAAACTGTTTTTT	CASSQIATGANEKLFF
TRBV7-2	NA	once	TRBJ1-2	TGTGCCAGCAGCTCCCGGGGGGGAAAGGGCAACTATGGCTACACCTTC	CASSSRGGKGNYGYTF
TRBV9	NA	NA	TRBJ2-3	TGTGCCAGCAGCCCGGCAGATACGCAGTATTTT	CASSPADTQYF
TRBV19	NA	NA	TRBJ1-5	TGTGCCAGTAGTTCCCGACAGCTGTATAGCAATCAGCCCCAGCATTTT	CASSSRQLYSNQPQHF
TRBV5-4	NA	NA	TRBJ2-1	TGTGCCAGCAGCAAAGGTGCAGCAGGTCGCGATGAGCAGTTCTTC	CASSKGAAGRDEQFF
TRBV7-9	NA	once	TRBJ2-7	TGTGCCAGCAGCGTCACCTACGAGCAGTACTTC	CASSVTYEQYF
TRBV28	NA	NA	TRBJ1-3	TGTGCCAGCAGTTTTAGCGGGGCCTTGCACTCTGGAAACACCATATATTTT	CASSFSGALHSGNTIYF
TRBV11-2	TRBD2	NA	TRBJ2-1	TGTGCCAGCAGCTTGGGGACTAGCTACTACGAGCAGTTCTTC	CASSLGTSYYEQFF
TRBV18	NA	once	TRBJ2-1	TGTGCCAGCTCACCAAACAGGTGGGATGAGCAGTTCTTC	CASSPNRWDEQFF
TRBV27	NA	NA	TRBJ1-1	TGTGCCAGCAGCCAATTAACTAGCATGAACACTGAAGCTTTCTTT	CASSQLTSMNTEAFF
TRBV4-3	TRBD1	NA	TRBJ2-1	TGCGCCAGCAGCCTCGGGACAGGGGAGTTCAATGAGCAGTTCTTC	CASSLGTGEFNEQFF
TRBV28	TRBD2	NA	TRBJ2-7	TGTGCCAGCAGCCAGACGGTGATTAGCGGGGCTTCCTACGAGCAGTACTTC	CASSQTVISGASYEQYF
TRBV5-1	NA	NA	TRBJ1-1	TGCGCCAGCAGCTTGGACGGCCTGAACACTGAAGCTTTCTTT	CASSLDGLNTEAFF
TRBV19	NA	NA	TRBJ1-1	TGTGCCAGTAGCCCCGCCCCTTTCGACAGAATGAACACTGAAGCTTTCTTT	CASSPAPFDRMNTEAFF
TRBV13	TRBD2	NA	TRBJ2-1	TGTGCCAGCAGCTTAAGACTAGCGGGAGGCGCCGGATACAATGAGCAGTTCTTC	CASSLRLAGGAGYNEQFF
TRBV2	TRBD1	once	TRBJ1-4	TGTGCCAGCAGCGGACAGGCTAATGAAAAACTGTTTTTT	CASSGQANEKLFF
TRBV6-6	TRBD1	NA	TRBJ1-2	TGTGCCAGCAGTTTACCGGGACAGGGGGATTATGGCTACACCTTC	CASSLPGQGDYGYTF
TRBV5-4	NA	NA	TRBJ2-3	TGTGCCAGCAGCTTGGATCAGGGAGGCACAGATACGCAGTATTTT	CASSLDQGGTDTQYF
TRBV19	NA	once	TRBJ1-1	TGTGCCAGTAGTACGCAGTTTAGTACTGAAGCTTTCTTT	CASSTQFSTEAFF
TRBV9	NA	NA	TRBJ2-3	TGTGCCAGCAGCGTGAGGGGATTTAGCACAGATACGCAGTATTTT	CASSVRGFSTDTQYF
TRBV19	NA	NA	TRBJ1-2	TGTGCCAGTAAACAGGGTAGTGGCTACACCTTC	CASKQGSGYTF
TRBV5-1	NA	NA	TRBJ2-2	TGCGCCAGCAGCTGGGGAAACACCGGGGAGCTGTTTTTT	CASSWGNTGELFF
TRBV6-1	NA	NA	TRBJ1-5	TGTGCCAGCAGTGAAGCGCTTCGTCAGCCCCAGCATTTT	CASSEALRQPQHF
TRBV7-6	TRBD1	NA	TRBJ1-1	TGTGCCAGCAGCTTAGATCCGACAGGGGGCTTTGGTGAAGCTTTCTTT	CASSLDPTGGFGEAFF
TRBV7-9	NA	NA	TRBJ1-5	TGTGCCAGCAGCTTAAATGGAAGGAATCAGCCCCAGCATTTT	CASSLNGRNQPQHF
TRBV7-9	TRBD2	NA	TRBJ2-1	TGTGCCAGCAGCTTAGGGACTAGCGGGATCACGGGGAATGAGCAGTTCTTC	CASSLGTSGITGNEQFF
TRBV6-5	NA	NA	TRBJ2-7	TGTGCCAGCAGTTACTCGGCCGCGAGCTCCTACGAGCAGTACTTC	CASSYSAASSYEQYF